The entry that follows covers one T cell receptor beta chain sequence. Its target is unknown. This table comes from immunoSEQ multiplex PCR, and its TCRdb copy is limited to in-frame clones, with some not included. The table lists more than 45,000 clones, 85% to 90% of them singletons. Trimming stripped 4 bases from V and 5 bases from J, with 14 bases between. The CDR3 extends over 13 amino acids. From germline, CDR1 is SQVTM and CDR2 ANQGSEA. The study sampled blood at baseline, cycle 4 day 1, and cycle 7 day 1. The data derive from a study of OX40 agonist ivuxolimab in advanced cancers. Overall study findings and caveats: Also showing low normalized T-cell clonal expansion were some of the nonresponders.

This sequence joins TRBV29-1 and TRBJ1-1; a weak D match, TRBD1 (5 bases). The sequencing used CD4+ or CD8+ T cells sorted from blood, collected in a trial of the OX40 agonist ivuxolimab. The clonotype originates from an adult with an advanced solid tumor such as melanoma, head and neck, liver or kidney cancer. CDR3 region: CSVVPGLLTEAFF. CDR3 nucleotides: TGCAGCGTTGTGCCGGGGCTATTAACTGAAGCTTTCTTT.